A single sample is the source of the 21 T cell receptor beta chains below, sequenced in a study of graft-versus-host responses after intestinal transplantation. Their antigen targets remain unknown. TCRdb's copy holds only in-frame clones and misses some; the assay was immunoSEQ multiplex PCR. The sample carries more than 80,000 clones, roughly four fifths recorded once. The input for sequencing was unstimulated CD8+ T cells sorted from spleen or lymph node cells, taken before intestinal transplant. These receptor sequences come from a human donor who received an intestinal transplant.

The CDR3 spells CASSEDNSGANVLTF. CDR3 in DNA: TGTGCCAGCAGTGAGGACAACTCTGGGGCCAACGTCCTGACTTTC. The gene calls are TRBV6-1 and TRBJ2-6, with a possible D match to TRBD1 (5 bases). V dropped 3 bases and J dropped 0 bases, with 6 bases sitting between them. Germline CDR1 is MNHNS and CDR2 is SASEGT. This CDR3 contains 15 residues.

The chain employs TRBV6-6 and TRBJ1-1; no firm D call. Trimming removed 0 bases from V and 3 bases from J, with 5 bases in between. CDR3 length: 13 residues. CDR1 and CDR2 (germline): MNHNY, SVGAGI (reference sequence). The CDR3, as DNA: TGTGCCAGCAGTTACTCTGAGTACACTGAAGCTTTCTTT. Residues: CASSYSEYTEAFF.

The CDR3 sequence: CASSLSRDWYEQYF. The DNA of the CDR3 is TGTGCCAGCAGTTTATCCAGGGATTGGTACGAGCAGTACTTC. The chain links TRBV27 to TRBJ2-7, with TRBD1 as a possible D gene (5 bases). Per germline, CDR1 MNHEY and CDR2 SMNVEV (reference sequence). The CDR3 is 14 residues long. V gave up 0 bases and J gave up 4 bases, with 10 bases separating them.

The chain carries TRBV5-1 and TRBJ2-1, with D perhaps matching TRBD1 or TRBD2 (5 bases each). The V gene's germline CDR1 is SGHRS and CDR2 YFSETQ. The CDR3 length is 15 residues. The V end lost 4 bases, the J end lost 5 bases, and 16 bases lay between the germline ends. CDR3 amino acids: CASSEGSISNNEQFF. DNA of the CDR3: TGCGCCAGCAGCGAGGGGTCTATATCGAACAATGAGCAGTTCTTC. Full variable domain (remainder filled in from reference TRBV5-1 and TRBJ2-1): KAGVTQTPRYLIKTRGQQVTLSCSPISGHRSVSWYQQTPGQGLQFLFEYFSETQRNKGNFPGRFSGRQFSNSRSEMNVSTLELGDSALYLCASSEGSISNNEQFFGPGTRLTVL.

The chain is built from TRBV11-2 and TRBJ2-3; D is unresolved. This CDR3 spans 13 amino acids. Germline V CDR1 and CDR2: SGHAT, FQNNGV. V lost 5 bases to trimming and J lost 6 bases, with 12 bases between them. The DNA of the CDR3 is TGTGCCAGCAGCCCCCTCGATTCGGATACGCAGTATTTT. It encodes CASSPLDSDTQYF. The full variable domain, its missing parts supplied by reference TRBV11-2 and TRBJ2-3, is EAGVAQSPRYKIIEKRQSVAFWCNPISGHATLYWYQQILGQGPKLLIQFQNNGVVDDSQLPKDRFSAERLKGVDSTLKIQPAKLEDSAVYLCASSPLDSDTQYFGPGTRLTVL.

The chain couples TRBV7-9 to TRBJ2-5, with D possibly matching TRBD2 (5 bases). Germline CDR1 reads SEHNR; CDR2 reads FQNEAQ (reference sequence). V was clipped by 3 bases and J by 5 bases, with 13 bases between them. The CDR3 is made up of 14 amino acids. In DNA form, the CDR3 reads TGTGCCAGCAGCTTTTTTGTGGGAGACGAGACCCAGTACTTC. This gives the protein CASSFFVGDETQYF.

For the CDR3, the DNA is TGCGCCAGCAGCTTGGGTAGCGGGGCATCCACAGATACGCAGTATTTT. Its translation is CASSLGSGASTDTQYF. The chain links TRBV5-1 to TRBJ2-3; TRBD2 matches at 8 bases. Trimming removed 0 bases from V and 2 bases from J; junction bases left unmatched: 5. Looked up from germline, CDR1 is SGHRS and CDR2 is YFSETQ. This CDR3 is 16 amino acids long.

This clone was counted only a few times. The CDR3 bases are TGCGCCAGCAGCAAGACTAGCGATTGGGCCGGGGAGCTGTTTTTT. It specifies CASSKTSDWAGELFF. The chain carries TRBV5-1 and TRBJ2-2; 8 bases agree with TRBD2. V shed 4 bases and J 6 bases; nucleotides not matched to a gene: 8. The CDR3 extends over 15 amino acids. Germline-derived CDR1 and CDR2 are SGHRS and YFSETQ.

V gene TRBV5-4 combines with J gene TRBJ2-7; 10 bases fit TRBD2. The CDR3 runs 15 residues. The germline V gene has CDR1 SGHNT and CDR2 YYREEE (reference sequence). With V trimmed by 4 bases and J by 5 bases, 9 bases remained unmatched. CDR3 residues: CASSPPGLANNEQYF. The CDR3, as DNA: TGTGCCAGCAGCCCGCCGGGACTAGCGAACAACGAGCAGTACTTC. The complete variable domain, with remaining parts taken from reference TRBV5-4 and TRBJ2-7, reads ETGVTQSPTHLIKTRGQQVTLRCSSQSGHNTVSWYQQALGQGPQFIFQYYREEENGRGNFPPRFSGLQFPNYSSELNVNALELDDSALYLCASSPPGLANNEQYFGPGTRLTVT.

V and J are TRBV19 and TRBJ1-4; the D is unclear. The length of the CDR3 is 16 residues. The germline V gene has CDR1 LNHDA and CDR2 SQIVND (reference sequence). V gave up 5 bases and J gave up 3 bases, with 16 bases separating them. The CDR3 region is CASSRQVIEANEKLFF. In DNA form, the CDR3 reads TGTGCCAGTAGTCGCCAGGTGATCGAGGCTAATGAAAAACTGTTTTTT.

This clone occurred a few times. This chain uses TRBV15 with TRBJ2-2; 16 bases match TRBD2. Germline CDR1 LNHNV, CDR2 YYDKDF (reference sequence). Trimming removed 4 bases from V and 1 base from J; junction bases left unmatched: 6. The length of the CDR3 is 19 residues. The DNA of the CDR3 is TGTGCCACCAGCAAGGGACTAGCGGGGGGGCAAGGGAACACCGGGGAGCTGTTTTTT. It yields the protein CATSKGLAGGQGNTGELFF. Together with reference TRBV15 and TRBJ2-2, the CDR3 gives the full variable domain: DAMVIQNPRYQVTQFGKPVTLSCSQTLNHNVMYWYQQKSSQAPKLLFHYYDKDFNNEADTPDNFQSRRPNTSFCFLDIRSPGLGDTAMYLCATSKGLAGGQGNTGELFFGEGSRLTVL.

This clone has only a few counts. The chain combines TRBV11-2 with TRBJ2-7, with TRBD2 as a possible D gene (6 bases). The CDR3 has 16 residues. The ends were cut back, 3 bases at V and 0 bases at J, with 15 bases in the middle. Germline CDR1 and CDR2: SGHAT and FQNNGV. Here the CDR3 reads CASSFVAQRASYEQYF. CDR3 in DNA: TGTGCCAGCAGCTTTGTGGCCCAGCGGGCCTCCTACGAGCAGTACTTC.

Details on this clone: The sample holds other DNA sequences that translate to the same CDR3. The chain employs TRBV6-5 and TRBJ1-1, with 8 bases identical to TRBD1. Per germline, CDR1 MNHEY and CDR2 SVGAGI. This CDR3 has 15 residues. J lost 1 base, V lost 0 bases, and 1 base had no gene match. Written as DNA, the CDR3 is TGTGCCAGCAGTTACTCGGGACAGGCGAACACTGAAGCTTTCTTT. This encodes CASSYSGQANTEAFF.

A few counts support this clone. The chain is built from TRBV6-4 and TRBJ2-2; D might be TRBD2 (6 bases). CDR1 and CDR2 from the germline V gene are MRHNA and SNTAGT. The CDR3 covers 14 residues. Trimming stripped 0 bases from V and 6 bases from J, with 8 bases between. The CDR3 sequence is CASSDSREAGELFF. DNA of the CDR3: TGTGCCAGCAGTGACTCAAGGGAGGCCGGGGAGCTGTTTTTT.

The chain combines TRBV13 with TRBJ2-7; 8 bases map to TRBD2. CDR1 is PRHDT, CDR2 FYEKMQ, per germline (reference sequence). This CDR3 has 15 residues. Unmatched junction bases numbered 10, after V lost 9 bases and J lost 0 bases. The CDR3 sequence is CASGTSHVNSYEQYF. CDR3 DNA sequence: TGTGCCAGTGGGACTAGTCATGTAAACTCCTACGAGCAGTACTTC.

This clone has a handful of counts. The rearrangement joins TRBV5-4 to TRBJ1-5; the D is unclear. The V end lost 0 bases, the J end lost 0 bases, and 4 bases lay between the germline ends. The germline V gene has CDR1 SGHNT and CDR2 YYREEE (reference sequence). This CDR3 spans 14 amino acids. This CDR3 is CASSLGHSNQPQHF. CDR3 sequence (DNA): TGTGCCAGCAGCTTGGGACATAGCAATCAGCCCCAGCATTTT.

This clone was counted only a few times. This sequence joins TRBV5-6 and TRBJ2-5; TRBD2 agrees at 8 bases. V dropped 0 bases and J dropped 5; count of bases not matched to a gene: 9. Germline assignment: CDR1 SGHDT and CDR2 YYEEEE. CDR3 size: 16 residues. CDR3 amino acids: CASSLEDGGASETQYF. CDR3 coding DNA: TGTGCCAGCAGCTTGGAGGACGGGGGGGCCTCCGAGACCCAGTACTTC.

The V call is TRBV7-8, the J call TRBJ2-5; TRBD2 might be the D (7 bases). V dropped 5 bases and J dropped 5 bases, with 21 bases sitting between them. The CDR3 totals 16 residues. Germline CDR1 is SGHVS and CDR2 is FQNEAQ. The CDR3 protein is CASSQKGGENWETQYF. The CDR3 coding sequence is TGTGCCAGCAGCCAAAAGGGGGGGGAGAATTGGGAGACCCAGTACTTC.

The CDR3: CASSDGDLWGEQYF. For the CDR3, the DNA is TGTGCCAGCAGTGATGGGGACCTATGGGGCGAGCAGTACTTC. The chain combines TRBV2 with TRBJ2-7; D is tentatively TRBD1 or TRBD2 (5 bases each). Deletions cut 3 bases from V and 6 bases from J, with 15 bases between. This CDR3 contains 14 residues. CDR1 and CDR2 from the germline V gene are SNHLY and FYNNEI.

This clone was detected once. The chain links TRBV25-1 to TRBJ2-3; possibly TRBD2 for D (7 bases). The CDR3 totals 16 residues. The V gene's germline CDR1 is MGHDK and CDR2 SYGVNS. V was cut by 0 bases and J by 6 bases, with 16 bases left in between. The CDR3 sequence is CASSEYIGGAADTQYF. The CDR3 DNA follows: TGTGCCAGCAGTGAATATATTGGGGGGGCAGCCGATACGCAGTATTTT.

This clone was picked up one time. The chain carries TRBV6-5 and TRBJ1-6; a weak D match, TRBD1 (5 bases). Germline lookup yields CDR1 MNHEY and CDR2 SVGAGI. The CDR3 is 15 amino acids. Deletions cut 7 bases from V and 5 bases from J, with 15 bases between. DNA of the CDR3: TGTGCCAGCACCGAACAGGACATGAATAATTCACCCCTCCACTTT. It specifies CASTEQDMNNSPLHF.